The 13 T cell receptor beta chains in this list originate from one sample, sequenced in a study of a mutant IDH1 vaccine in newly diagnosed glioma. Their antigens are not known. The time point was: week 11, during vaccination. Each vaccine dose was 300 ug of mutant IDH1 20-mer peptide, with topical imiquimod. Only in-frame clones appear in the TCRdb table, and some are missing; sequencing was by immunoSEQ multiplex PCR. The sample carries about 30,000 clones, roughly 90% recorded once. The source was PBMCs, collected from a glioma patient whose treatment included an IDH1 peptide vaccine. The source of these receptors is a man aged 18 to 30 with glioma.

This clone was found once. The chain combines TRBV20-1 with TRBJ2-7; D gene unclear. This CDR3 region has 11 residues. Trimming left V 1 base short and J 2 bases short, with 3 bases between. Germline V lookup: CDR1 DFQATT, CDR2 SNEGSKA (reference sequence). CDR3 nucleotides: TGCAGTGCTAGAGGTACCTACGAGCAGTACTTC. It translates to CSARGTYEQYF.

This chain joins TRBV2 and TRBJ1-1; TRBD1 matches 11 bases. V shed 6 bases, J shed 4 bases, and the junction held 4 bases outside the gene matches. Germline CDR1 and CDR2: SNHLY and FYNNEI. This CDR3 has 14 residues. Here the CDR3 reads CASSLGQGGTEAFF. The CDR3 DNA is TGTGCCAGCAGCTTGGGACAGGGGGGCACTGAAGCTTTCTTT.

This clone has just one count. The CDR3 protein is CASSFPRGGTGELFF. The CDR3 DNA reads TGTGCCAGCAGCTTTCCTAGAGGGGGAACCGGGGAGCTGTTTTTT. This chain links TRBV7-2 with TRBJ2-2, with D perhaps TRBD1 (6 bases). This CDR3 comprises 15 residues. From germline, CDR1 is SGHTA and CDR2 FQGNSA. Trimming cost V 3 bases and J 5 bases, with 13 bases left between them.

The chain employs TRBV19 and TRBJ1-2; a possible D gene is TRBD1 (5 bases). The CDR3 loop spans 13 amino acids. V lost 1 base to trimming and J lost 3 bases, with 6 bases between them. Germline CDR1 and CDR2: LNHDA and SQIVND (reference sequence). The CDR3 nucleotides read TGTGCCAGTAGTATAGGGGGGGACTATGGCTACACCTTC. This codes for CASSIGGDYGYTF.

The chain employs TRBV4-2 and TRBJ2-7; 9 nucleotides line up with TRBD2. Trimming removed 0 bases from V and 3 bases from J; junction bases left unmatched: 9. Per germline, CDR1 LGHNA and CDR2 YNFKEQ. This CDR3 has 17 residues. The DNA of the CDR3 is TGTGCCAGCAGCCAAGAACAGCGCCTAGCGGGGAACTACGAGCAGTACTTC. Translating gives CASSQEQRLAGNYEQYF.

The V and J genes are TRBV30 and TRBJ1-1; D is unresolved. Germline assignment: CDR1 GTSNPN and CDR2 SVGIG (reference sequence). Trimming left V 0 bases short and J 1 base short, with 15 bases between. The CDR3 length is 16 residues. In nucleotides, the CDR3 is TGTGCCTGGAGTGTAACTCGAGCAGGAAGGAACACTGAAGCTTTCTTT. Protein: CAWSVTRAGRNTEAFF. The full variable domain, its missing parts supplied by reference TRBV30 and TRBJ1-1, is SQTIHQWPATLVQPVGSPLSLECTVEGTSNPNLYWYRQAAGRGLQLLFYSVGIGQISSEVPQNLSASRPQDRQFILSSKKLLLSDSGFYLCAWSVTRAGRNTEAFFGQGTRLTVV.

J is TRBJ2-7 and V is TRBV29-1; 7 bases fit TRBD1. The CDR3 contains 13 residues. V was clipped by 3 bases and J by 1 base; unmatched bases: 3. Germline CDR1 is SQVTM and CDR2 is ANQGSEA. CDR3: CSVEEQGSYEQYF. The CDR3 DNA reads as TGCAGCGTTGAGGAACAGGGGTCCTACGAGCAGTACTTC.

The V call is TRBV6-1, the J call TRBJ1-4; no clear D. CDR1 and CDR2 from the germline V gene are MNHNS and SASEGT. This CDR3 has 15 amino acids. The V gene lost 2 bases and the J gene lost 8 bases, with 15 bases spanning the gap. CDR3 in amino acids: CASSELGMNGEKLFF. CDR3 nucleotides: TGTGCCAGCAGTGAACTGGGGATGAACGGGGAAAAACTGTTTTTT.

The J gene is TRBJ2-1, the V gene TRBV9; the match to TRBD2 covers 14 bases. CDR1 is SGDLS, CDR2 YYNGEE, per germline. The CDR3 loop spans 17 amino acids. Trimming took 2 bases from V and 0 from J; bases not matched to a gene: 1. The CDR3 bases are TGTGCCAGCAGCGTGGGGACTAGCGGGAGCTCCTACAATGAGCAGTTCTTC. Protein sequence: CASSVGTSGSSYNEQFF.

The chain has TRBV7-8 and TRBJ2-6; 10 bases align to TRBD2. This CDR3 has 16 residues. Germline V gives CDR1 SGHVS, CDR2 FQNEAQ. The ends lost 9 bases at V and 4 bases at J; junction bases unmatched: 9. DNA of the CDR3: TGTGCCAGTGAGGTAGCGGGAGGTCCGGGGGCCAACGTCCTGACTTTC. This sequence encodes CASEVAGGPGANVLTF.

CDR3 in DNA: TGTGCCTGGAGTATTTCACTAGCGGAGGCCTACGAGCAGTACTTC. This codes for CAWSISLAEAYEQYF. The chain links TRBV30 to TRBJ2-7; 8 bases fit TRBD2. CDR3 length: 15 residues. With 2 bases clipped from V and 2 bases from J, the junction kept 8 bases outside the gene matches. Looked up from germline, CDR1 is GTSNPN and CDR2 is SVGIG (reference sequence).

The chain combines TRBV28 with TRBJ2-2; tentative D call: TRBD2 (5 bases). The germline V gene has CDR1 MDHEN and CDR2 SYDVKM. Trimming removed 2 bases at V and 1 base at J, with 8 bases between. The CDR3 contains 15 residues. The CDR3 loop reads CASSLRRGNTGELFF. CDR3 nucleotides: TGTGCCAGCAGTTTAAGACGGGGGAACACCGGGGAGCTGTTTTTT.

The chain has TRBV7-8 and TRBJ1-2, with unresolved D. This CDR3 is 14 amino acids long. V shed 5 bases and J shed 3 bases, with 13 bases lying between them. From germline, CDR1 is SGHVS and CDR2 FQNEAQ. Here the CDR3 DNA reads TGTGCCAGCAGCCGTACCAGTAATGACTATGGCTACACCTTC. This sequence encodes CASSRTSNDYGYTF. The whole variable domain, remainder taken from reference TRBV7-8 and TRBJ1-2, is GAGVSQSPRYKVAKRGQDVALRCDPISGHVSLFWYQQALGQGPEFLTYFQNEAQLDKSGLPSDRFFAERPEGSVSTLKIQRTQQEDSAVYLCASSRTSNDYGYTFGSGTRLTVV.